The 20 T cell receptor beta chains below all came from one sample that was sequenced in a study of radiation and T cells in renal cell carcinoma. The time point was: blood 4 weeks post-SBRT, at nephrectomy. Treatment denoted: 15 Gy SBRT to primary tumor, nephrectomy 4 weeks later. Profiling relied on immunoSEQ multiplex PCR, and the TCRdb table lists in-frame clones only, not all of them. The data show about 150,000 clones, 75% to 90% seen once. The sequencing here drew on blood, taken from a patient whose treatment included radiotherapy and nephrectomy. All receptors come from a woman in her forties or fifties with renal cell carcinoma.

The CDR3: CASSLEGGGEKTQYF. In DNA form, the CDR3 reads TGCGCCAGCAGCTTGGAGGGGGGAGGCGAAAAGACCCAGTACTTC. The genes are TRBV5-1 and TRBJ2-5; tentatively, D is TRBD1 or TRBD2 (6 bases each). This CDR3 is built from 15 residues. The V and J ends lost 0 bases and 6 bases respectively, with 15 bases between them. Germline V gene lookup returns CDR1 SGHRS and CDR2 YFSETQ.

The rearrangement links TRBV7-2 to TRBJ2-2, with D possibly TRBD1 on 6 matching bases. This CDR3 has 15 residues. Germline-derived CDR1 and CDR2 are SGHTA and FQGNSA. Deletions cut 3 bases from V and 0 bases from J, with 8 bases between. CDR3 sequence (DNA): TGTGCCAGCAGCTTGGGGGCCCCGAACACCGGGGAGCTGTTTTTT. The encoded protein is CASSLGAPNTGELFF.

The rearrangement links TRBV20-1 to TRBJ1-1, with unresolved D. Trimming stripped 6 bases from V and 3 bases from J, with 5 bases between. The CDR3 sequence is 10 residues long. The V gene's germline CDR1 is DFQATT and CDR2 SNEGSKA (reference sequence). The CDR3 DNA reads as TGCAGTGCCGATTACACTGAAGCTTTCTTT. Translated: CSADYTEAFF.

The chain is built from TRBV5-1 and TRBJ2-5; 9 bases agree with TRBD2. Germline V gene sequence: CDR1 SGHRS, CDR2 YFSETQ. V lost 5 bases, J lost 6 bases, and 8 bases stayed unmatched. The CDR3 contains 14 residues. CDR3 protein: CASSGAGGPQTQYF. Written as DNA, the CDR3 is TGCGCCAGCAGTGGTGCGGGAGGGCCACAGACCCAGTACTTC.

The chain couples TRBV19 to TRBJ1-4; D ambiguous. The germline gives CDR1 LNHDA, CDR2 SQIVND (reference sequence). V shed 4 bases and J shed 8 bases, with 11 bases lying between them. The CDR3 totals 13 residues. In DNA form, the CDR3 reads TGTGCCAGTAGTACCCGACTGGAGGAAAAACTGTTTTTT. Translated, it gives CASSTRLEEKLFF. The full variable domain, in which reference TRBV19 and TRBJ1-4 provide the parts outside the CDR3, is DGGITQSPKYLFRKEGQNVTLSCEQNLNHDAMYWYRQDPGQGLRLIYYSQIVNDFQKGDIAEGYSVSREKKESFPLTVTSAQKNPTAFYLCASSTRLEEKLFFGSGTQLSVL.

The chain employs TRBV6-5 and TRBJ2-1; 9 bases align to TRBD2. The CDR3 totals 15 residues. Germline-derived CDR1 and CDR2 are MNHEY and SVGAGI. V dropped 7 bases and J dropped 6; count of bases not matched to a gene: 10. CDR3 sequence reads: CASTESGGSGNEQFF. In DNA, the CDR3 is TGTGCCAGCACCGAAAGCGGGGGGTCGGGCAATGAGCAGTTCTTC.

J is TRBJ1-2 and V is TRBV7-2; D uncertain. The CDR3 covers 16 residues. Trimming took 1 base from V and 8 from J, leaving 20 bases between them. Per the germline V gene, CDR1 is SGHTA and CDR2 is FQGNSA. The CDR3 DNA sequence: TGTGCCAGCAGCTTAGGGGTGCGGATTGGTGCTCGAGGCTACACCTTC. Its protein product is CASSLGVRIGARGYTF. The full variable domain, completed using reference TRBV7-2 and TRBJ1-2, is GAGVSQSPSNKVTEKGKDVELRCDPISGHTALYWYRQSLGQGLEFLIYFQGNSAPDKSGLPSDRFSAERTGGSVSTLTIQRTQQEDSAVYLCASSLGVRIGARGYTFGSGTRLTVV.

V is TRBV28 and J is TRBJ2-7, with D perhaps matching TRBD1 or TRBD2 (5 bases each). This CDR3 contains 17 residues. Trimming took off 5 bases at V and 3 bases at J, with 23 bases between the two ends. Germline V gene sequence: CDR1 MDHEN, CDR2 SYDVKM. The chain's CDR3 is CASSPPAGTDHSYEQYF. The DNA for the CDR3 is TGTGCCAGCAGTCCCCCAGCCGGGACGGACCACAGCTACGAGCAGTACTTC.

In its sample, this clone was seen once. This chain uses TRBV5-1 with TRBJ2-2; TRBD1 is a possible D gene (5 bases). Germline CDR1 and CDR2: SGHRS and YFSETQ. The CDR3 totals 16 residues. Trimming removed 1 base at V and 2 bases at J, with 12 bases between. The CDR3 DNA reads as TGCGCCAGCAGCTTGCGGACACTTCCAAACACCGGGGAGCTGTTTTTT. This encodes CASSLRTLPNTGELFF. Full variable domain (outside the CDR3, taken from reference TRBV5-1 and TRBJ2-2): KAGVTQTPRYLIKTRGQQVTLSCSPISGHRSVSWYQQTPGQGLQFLFEYFSETQRNKGNFPGRFSGRQFSNSRSEMNVSTLELGDSALYLCASSLRTLPNTGELFFGEGSRLTVL.

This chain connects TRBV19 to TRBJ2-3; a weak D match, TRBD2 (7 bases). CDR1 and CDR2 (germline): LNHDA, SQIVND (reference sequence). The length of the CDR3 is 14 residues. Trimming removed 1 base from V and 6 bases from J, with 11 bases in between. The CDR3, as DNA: TGTGCCAGTAGTATAGGCGGGGGCGGCGATACGCAGTATTTT. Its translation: CASSIGGGGDTQYF.

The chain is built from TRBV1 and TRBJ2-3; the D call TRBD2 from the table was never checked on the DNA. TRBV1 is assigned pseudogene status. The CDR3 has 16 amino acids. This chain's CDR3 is CTSSQCPGLTPDTQYF. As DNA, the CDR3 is TGCACCAGCAGCCAATGTCCGGGACTAACTCCGGATACGCAGTATTTT.

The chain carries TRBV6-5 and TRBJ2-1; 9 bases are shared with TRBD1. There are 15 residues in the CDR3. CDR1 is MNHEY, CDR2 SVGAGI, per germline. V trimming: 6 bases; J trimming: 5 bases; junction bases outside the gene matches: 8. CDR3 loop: CASSTDRGNHNEQFF. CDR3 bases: TGTGCCAGCAGCACAGACAGGGGGAACCACAATGAGCAGTTCTTC.

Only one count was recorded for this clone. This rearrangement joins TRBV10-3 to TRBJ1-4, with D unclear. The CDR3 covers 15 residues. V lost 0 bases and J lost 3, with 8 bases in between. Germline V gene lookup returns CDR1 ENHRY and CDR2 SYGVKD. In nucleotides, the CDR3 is TGTGCCATCAGTGAGTCGGGGATGTCTAATGAAAAACTGTTTTTT. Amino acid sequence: CAISESGMSNEKLFF.

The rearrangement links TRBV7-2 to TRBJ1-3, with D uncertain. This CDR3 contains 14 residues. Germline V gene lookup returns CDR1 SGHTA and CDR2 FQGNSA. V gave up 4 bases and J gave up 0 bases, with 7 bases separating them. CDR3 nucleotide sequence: TGTGCCAGCAGCTCCGTCCTCTCTGGAAACACCATATATTTT. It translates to CASSSVLSGNTIYF. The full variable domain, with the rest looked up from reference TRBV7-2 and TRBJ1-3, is GAGVSQSPSNKVTEKGKDVELRCDPISGHTALYWYRQSLGQGLEFLIYFQGNSAPDKSGLPSDRFSAERTGGSVSTLTIQRTQQEDSAVYLCASSSVLSGNTIYFGEGSWLTVV.

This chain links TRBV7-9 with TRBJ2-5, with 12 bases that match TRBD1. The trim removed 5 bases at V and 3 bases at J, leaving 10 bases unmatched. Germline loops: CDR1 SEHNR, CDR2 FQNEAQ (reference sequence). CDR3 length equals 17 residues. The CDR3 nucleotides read TGTGCCAGCAGCCATGGGACAGGGGGCGATGTGAAAGAGACCCAGTACTTC. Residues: CASSHGTGGDVKETQYF. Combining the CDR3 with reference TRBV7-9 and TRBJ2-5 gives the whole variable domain DTGVSQNPRHKITKRGQNVTFRCDPISEHNRLYWYRQTLGQGPEFLTYFQNEAQLEKSRLLSDRFSAERPKGSFSTLEIQRTEQGDSAMYLCASSHGTGGDVKETQYFGPGTRLLVL.

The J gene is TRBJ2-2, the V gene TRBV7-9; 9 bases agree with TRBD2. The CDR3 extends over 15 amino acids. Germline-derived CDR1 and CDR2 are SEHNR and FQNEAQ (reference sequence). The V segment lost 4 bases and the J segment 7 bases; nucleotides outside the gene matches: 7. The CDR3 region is CASSSLAGEGGELFF. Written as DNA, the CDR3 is TGTGCCAGCAGCTCTTTAGCGGGAGAGGGCGGGGAGCTGTTTTTT.

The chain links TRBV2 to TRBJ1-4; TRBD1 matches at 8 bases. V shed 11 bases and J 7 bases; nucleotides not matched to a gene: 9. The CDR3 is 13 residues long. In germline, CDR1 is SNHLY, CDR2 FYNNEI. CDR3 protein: CACVRGLIEKLFF. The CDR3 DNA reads TGTGCCTGCGTCAGGGGGCTAATTGAAAAACTGTTTTTT.

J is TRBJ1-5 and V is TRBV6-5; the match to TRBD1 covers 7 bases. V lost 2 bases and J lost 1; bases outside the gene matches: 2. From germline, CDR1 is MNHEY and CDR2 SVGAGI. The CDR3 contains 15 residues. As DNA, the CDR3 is TGTGCCAGCAGTTACCCGACAGGGAGCAATCAGCCCCAGCATTTT. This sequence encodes CASSYPTGSNQPQHF.

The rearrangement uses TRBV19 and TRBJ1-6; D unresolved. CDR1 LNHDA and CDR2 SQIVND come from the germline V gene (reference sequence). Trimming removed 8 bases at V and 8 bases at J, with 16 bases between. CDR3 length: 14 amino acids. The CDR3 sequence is CASQPGQRDSPLHF. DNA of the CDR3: TGTGCCAGTCAGCCGGGCCAGCGGGATTCACCCCTCCACTTT.

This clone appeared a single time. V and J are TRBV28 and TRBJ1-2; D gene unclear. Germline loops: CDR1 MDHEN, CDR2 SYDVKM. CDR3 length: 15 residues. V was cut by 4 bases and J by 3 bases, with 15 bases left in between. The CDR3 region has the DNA TGTGCCAGCAGTTCCCCGACCATTGAGGACTATGGCTACACCTTC. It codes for CASSSPTIEDYGYTF.